This TCR beta chain was recorded in a study of blood T cell repertoires in COVID-19. Study at large: Samples came from the United States, Italy and Spain, spanning acute and convalescent COVID-19. The analysed material was cDNA or gDNA that came from T cells, B-cell-depleted T cells, or PBMCs.

With 3 bases clipped from V and 1 base from J, the junction kept 8 bases outside the gene matches. Germline V lookup: CDR1 SGHTA, CDR2 FQGNSA. This CDR3 comprises 17 residues. The authors' processing: Estimated nucleated cell counts came from reference gene primer amplification. Assay used: immunoSEQ multiplex PCR; TCRdb lists only in-frame clones, some missing. Clone size and the V and J calls come from that table; the DNA yielded D and trimming. The sample lists some 210,000 clones, around 90% occurring once. Material for sequencing was peripheral blood. The chain is built from TRBV7-2 and TRBJ2-3; 9 bases match TRBD2. This TCR was recovered from a man in his sixties who had recovered from COVID-19. The CDR3 region has the DNA TGTGCCAGCAGCTTCCTGATAGCGGGAGTCGGCACAGATACGCAGTATTTT. It codes for CASSFLIAGVGTDTQYF.